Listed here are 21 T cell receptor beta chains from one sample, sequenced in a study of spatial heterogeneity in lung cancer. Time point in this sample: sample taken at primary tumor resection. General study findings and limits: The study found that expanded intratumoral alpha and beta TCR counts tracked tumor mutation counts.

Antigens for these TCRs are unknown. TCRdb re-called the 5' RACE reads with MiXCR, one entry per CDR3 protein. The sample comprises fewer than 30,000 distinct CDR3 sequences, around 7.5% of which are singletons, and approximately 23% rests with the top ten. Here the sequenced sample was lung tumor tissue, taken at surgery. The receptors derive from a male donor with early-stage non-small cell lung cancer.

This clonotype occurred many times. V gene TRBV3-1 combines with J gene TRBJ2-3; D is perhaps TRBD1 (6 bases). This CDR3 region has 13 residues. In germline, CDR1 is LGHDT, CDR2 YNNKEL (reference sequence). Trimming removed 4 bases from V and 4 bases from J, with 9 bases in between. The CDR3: CASSPGVADTQYF. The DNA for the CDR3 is TGTGCCAGCAGCCCAGGGGTGGCAGATACGCAGTATTTT.

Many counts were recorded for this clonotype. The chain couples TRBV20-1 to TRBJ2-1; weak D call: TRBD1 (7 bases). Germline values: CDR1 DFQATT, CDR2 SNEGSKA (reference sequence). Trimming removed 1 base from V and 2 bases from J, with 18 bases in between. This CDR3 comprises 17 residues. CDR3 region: CSARAHRGTAAYNEQFF. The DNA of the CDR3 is TGCAGTGCTAGAGCCCACCGGGGGACAGCAGCCTACAATGAGCAGTTCTTC.

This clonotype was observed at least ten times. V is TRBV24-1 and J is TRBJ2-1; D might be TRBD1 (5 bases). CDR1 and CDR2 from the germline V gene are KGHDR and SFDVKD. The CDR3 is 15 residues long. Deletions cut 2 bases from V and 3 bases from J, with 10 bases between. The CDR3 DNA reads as TGTGCCACCAGTGATTGGGGCAGGGTCTACAATGAGCAGTTCTTC. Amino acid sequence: CATSDWGRVYNEQFF.

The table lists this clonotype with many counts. The CDR3 bases are TGTGCCACCAGCAGAGATGTTGAGACCCAGTACTTC. Its translation: CATSRDVETQYF. The V call is TRBV15, the J call TRBJ2-5, with D unresolved. Deletions cut 0 bases from V and 5 bases from J, with 4 bases between. Looked up from germline, CDR1 is LNHNV and CDR2 is YYDKDF (reference sequence). The CDR3 sequence is 12 residues long.

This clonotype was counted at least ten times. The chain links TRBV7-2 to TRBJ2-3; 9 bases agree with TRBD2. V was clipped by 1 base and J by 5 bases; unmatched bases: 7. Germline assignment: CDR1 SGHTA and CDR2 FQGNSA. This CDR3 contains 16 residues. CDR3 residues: CASSLDGRGGQDTQYF. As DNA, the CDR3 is TGTGCCAGCAGCTTAGACGGGCGGGGGGGCCAAGATACGCAGTATTTT.

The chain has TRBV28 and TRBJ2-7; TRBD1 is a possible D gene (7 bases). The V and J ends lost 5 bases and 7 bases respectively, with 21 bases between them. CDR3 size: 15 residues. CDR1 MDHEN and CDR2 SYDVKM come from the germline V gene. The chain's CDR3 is CASSPGYRGGEEQYF. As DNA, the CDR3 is TGTGCCAGCAGTCCAGGTTACAGGGGCGGGGAGGAGCAGTACTTC.

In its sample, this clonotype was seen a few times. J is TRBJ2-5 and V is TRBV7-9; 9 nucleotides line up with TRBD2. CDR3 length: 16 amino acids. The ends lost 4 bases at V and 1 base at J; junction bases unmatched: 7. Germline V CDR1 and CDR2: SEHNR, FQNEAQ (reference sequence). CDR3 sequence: CASSSPSGARQETQYF. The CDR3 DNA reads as TGTGCCAGCAGCTCCCCTAGCGGGGCACGCCAAGAGACCCAGTACTTC. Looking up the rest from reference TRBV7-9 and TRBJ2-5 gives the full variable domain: DTGVSQNPRHKITKRGQNVTFRCDPISEHNRLYWYRQTLGQGPEFLTYFQNEAQLEKSRLLSDRFSAERPKGSFSTLEIQRTEQGDSAMYLCASSSPSGARQETQYFGPGTRLLVL.

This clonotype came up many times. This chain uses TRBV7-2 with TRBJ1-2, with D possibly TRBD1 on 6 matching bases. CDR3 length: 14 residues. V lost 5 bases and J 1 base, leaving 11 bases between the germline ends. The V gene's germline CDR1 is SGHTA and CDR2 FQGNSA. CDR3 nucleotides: TGTGCCAGCAGCAAGACAGGCTATAACTATGGCTACACCTTC. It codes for CASSKTGYNYGYTF.

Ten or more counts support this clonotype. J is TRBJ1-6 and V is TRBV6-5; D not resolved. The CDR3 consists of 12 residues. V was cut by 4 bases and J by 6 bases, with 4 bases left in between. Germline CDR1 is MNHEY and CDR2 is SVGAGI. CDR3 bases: TGTGCCAGCAGTTTTCGTAATTCACCCCTCCACTTT. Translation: CASSFRNSPLHF.

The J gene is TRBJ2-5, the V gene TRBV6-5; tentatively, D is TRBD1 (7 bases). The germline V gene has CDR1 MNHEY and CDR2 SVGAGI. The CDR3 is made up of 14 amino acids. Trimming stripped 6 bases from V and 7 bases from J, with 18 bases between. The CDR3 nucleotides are TGTGCCAGCAGGCCCCCCCACAGGGGAGGGACCCAGTACTTC. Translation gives CASRPPHRGGTQYF.

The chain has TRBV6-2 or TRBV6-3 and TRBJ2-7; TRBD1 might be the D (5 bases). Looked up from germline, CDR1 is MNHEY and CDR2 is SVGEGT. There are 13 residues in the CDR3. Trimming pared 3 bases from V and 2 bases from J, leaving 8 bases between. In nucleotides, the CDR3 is TGTGCCAGCAGTTATCAGGGCCCCTACGAGCAGTACTTC. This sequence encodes CASSYQGPYEQYF.

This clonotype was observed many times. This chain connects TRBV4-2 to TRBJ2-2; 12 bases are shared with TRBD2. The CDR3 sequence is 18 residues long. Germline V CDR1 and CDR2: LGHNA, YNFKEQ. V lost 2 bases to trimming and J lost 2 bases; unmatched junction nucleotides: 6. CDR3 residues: CASSQNPTSGGNTGELFF. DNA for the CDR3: TGTGCCAGCAGCCAAAACCCGACTAGCGGGGGAAACACCGGGGAGCTGTTTTTT.

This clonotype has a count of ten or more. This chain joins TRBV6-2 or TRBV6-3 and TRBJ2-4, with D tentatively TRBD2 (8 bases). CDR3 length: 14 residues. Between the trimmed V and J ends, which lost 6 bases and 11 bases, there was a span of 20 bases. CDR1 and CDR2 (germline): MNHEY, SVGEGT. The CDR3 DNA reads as TGTGCCAGCAGCCCCACGGGAGGGACAGCCGTTCAGTACTTC. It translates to CASSPTGGTAVQYF.

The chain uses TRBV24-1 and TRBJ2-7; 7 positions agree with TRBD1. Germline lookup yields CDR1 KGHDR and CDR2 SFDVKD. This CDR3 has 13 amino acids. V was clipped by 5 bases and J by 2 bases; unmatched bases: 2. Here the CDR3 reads CATSAGTAYEQYF. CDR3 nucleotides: TGTGCCACCAGTGCCGGGACAGCCTACGAGCAGTACTTC.

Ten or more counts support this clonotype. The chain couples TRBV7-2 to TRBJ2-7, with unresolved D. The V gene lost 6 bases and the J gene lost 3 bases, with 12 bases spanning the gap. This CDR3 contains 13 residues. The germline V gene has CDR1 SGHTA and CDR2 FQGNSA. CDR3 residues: CASSSRPFYEQYF. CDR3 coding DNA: TGTGCCAGCAGTTCGAGACCCTTCTACGAGCAGTACTTC.

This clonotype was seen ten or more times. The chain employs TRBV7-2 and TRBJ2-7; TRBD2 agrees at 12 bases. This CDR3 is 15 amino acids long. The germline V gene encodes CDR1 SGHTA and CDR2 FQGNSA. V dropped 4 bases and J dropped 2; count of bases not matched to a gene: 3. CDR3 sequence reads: CASSSPSGGAYEQYF. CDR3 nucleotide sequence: TGTGCCAGCAGCTCTCCTAGCGGGGGGGCCTACGAGCAGTACTTC.

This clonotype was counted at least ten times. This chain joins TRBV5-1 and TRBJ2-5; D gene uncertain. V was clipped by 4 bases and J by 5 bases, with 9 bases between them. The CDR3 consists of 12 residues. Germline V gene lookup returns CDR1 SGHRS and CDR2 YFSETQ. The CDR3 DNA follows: TGCGCCAGCAGCCCCGATTGGGAGACCCAGTACTTC. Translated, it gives CASSPDWETQYF. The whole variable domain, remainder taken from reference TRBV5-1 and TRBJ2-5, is KAGVTQTPRYLIKTRGQQVTLSCSPISGHRSVSWYQQTPGQGLQFLFEYFSETQRNKGNFPGRFSGRQFSNSRSEMNVSTLELGDSALYLCASSPDWETQYFGPGTRLLVL.

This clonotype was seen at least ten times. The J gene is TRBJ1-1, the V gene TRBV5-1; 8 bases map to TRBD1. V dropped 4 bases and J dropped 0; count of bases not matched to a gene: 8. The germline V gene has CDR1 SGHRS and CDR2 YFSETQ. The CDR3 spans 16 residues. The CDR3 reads CASSRTTGEMNTEAFF. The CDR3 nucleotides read TGCGCCAGCAGCCGAACGACAGGGGAAATGAACACTGAAGCTTTCTTT.

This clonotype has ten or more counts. CDR3 residues: CASSSGTGHSPLHF. CDR3 DNA: TGTGCCAGCAGCTCCGGGACAGGACATTCACCCCTCCACTTT. The chain couples TRBV12-3 or TRBV12-4 to TRBJ1-6; 8 bases agree with TRBD1. V was clipped by 6 bases and J by 8 bases; unmatched bases: 6. The CDR3 contains 14 residues.

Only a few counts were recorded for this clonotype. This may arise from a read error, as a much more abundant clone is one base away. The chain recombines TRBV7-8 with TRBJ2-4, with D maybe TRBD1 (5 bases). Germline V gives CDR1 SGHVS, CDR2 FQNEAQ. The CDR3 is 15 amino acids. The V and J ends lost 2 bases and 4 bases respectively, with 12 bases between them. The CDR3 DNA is TGTGCCAGCAGCTTACAGGGCGCCCAAAAAAACATTCAGTACTTC. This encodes CASSLQGAQKNIQYF.

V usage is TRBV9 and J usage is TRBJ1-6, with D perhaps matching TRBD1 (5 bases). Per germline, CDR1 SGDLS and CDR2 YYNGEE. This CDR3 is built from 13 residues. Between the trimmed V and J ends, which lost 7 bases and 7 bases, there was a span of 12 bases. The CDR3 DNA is TGTGCCAGCGGCGGAGGGGACAATTCACCCCTCCACTTT. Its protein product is CASGGGDNSPLHF.